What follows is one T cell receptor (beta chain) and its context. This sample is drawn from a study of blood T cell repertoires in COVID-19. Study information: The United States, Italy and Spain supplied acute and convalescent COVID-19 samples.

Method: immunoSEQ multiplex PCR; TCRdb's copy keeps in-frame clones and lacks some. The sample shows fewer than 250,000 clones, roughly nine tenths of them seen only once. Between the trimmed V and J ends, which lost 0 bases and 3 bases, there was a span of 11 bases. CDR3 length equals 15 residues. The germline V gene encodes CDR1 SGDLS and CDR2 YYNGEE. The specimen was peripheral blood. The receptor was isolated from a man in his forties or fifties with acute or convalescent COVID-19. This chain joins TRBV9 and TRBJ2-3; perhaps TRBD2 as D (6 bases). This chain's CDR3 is CASSVVPGVTDTQYF. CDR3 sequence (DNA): TGTGCCAGCAGCGTAGTCCCGGGAGTAACAGATACGCAGTATTTT.